This T cell receptor (beta chain) is from a study of Graves' ophthalmopathy and Graves' hyperthyroidism. General study results and limits: Most expanded clonotypes from thyroid (those above 0.001 frequency) were also found in blood.

From RNA, the CDR3 regions of TCR beta chains were amplified and sequenced. Scientists carried out first-round RT-PCR using HTBI primers and then a second-round multiplex PCR. TCRdb reprocessed the multiplex PCR reads with MiXCR, giving one entry per CDR3 protein. The sample consists of roughly 380,000 distinct CDR3 sequences, 15% to 17% of them appearing once. This clonotype was seen at least ten times. Its antigen is undetermined. V was pared by 0 bases and J by 4 bases, with 18 bases between. CDR1 and CDR2 (germline): DFQATT, SNEGSKA (reference sequence). The CDR3 totals 16 residues. PBMCs were density-gradient isolated from approximately 9.8 ml fresh blood.

The material sequenced was peripheral blood. V and J are TRBV20-1 and TRBJ1-2; unclear D gene. This receptor was taken from a young woman with stable Graves' hyperthyroidism. The CDR3, as DNA: TGCAGTGCTAGAGACCCGAGGGTTCCCAGCCCCTATGGCTACACCTTC. This gives the protein CSARDPRVPSPYGYTF.